This T cell receptor (beta chain) was documented in a study of memory CD4+ T cells and cytomegalovirus serostatus. Study-level background: Donors were healthy Belgian adults, fewer than ten CMV seropositive and about 24 seronegative.

Only one count was recorded for this clone. Assay used: immunoSEQ multiplex PCR; TCRdb lists only in-frame clones, some missing. The data contain about 58,000 clones, less than 85% of them singletons. Single viable CD3+CD4+CD8-CD45RO+ cells were sorted as the memory CD4+ T cells. Material for sequencing was memory CD4+ T cells from blood. The TCR comes from an adult in good health and CMV-seronegative. Some clones in this sample may be carry-over from other donors' samples.

CDR3 bases: TGTGCCAGCTCACCGGGGCGACAGTCCTCAACTAATGAAAAACTGTTTTTT. Translating it yields CASSPGRQSSTNEKLFF. The chain links TRBV18 to TRBJ1-4, with a tentative D call TRBD1 (5 bases). CDR3 size: 17 residues. Germline lookup yields CDR1 KGHSH and CDR2 LQKENI. Trimming cost V 3 bases and J 0 bases, with 14 bases left between them.